Shown below are 10 T cell receptor beta chains from a single sample sequenced in a study of regulatory T cells in long-lasting Graves disease. Library construction for TCR beta used iRepertoire HTBI primers and Arm-PCR of CDR3 regions. TCRdb re-called the multiplex PCR reads through MiXCR, storing one row per CDR3 protein. This table has about 200,000 distinct CDR3 sequences, roughly 20% appearing once. Stated time point: newly diagnosed GD, antithyroid drugs for less than 3 months. PBMC RNA served as the TCR library source. Another study also made use of these data, one on T cells in Graves' hyperthyroidism and ophthalmopathy.

The specimen comprised peripheral blood mononuclear cells (PBMCs), sampled at new diagnosis, from a patient treated with antithyroid drugs. The receptors were gathered from a woman in her twenties or thirties with Graves disease.

There are many counts of this clonotype. The chain links TRBV4-1 to TRBJ1-4; D might be TRBD1 (6 bases). The CDR3 loop spans 16 amino acids. V was shortened by 1 base and J by 3 bases, with 12 bases between the two germline ends. Germline V lookup: CDR1 MGHRA, CDR2 YSYEKL. CDR3 loop: CASSQVGAGANEKLFF. The CDR3 DNA is TGCGCCAGCAGCCAAGTGGGGGCAGGGGCTAATGAAAAACTGTTTTTT.

This clonotype was observed a handful of times. The V and J genes are TRBV9 and TRBJ2-1; D remains unclear. The germline V and J ends were trimmed by 3 bases and 5 bases, with 6 bases remaining between them. CDR3 length: 12 amino acids. Germline-derived CDR1 and CDR2 are SGDLS and YYNGEE. CDR3 in amino acids: CASSGTNNEQFF. CDR3 nucleotides: TGTGCCAGCAGCGGAACCAACAATGAGCAGTTCTTC.

This clonotype was recorded many times. The chain employs TRBV2 and TRBJ2-2, with 13 bases fitting TRBD2. This CDR3 is 14 amino acids long. Germline-derived CDR1 and CDR2 are SNHLY and FYNNEI. Trimming cost V 7 bases and J 7 bases; bases outside gene matches: 3. This chain's CDR3 is CASTGLAGVGELFF. DNA for the CDR3: TGTGCCAGCACCGGACTAGCGGGAGTCGGGGAGCTGTTTTTT.

The V call is TRBV2, the J call TRBJ2-3; TRBD1 matches at 9 bases. The germline gives CDR1 SNHLY, CDR2 FYNNEI. The CDR3 is 16 amino acids. After removal of 6 bases from V and 3 bases from J, the junction contained 10 bases not matched to a gene. DNA for the CDR3: TGTGCCAGCAGGGCTGGACAGGGGATGTCGACAGATACGCAGTATTTT. Translating gives CASRAGQGMSTDTQYF.

In its sample, this clonotype was seen many times. CDR3 amino acids: CASSSTHYEGSPLHF. The CDR3 DNA reads as TGTGCCAGCAGCTCTACCCACTACGAGGGCTCACCCCTCCACTTT. The chain joins TRBV6-1 to TRBJ1-6; unclear D gene. There are 15 residues in the CDR3. Trimming left V 6 bases short and J 10 bases short, with 19 bases between. CDR1 and CDR2 (germline): MNHNS, SASEGT.

This clonotype was detected a few times. The rearrangement links TRBV19 to TRBJ2-3, with a possible D match to TRBD2 (5 bases). Germline CDR1 LNHDA, CDR2 SQIVND (reference sequence). The CDR3 runs 13 residues. V lost 6 bases, J lost 4 bases, and 11 bases lay in between. The CDR3 loop is CASSGMIADTQYF. The CDR3 coding sequence is TGTGCCAGTAGCGGGATGATCGCAGATACGCAGTATTTT.

This clonotype was seen at least ten times. V gene TRBV11-2 combines with J gene TRBJ1-3; D remains unclear. The CDR3 covers 15 residues. The germline V and J ends were trimmed by 1 base and 0 bases, with 7 bases remaining between them. Germline lookup yields CDR1 SGHAT and CDR2 FQNNGV. In DNA form, the CDR3 reads TGTGCCAGCAGCTTAGGTCCCGACTCTGGAAACACCATATATTTT. This codes for CASSLGPDSGNTIYF.

This clonotype was found many times. At one of its ends the junction is not consistent with the germline gene, which may arise from a read error. The chain joins TRBV27 to TRBJ2-6; weak D call: TRBD2 (6 bases). The CDR3 extends over 19 amino acids. Germline lookup yields CDR1 MNHEY and CDR2 SMNVEV (reference sequence). The CDR3 loop reads CASSLSGTPKETGANVLTF. As DNA, the CDR3 is TGTGCCAGCAGTCTATCCGGGACTCCCAAGGAAACTGGGGCCAACGTCCTGACTTTC.

This clonotype showed up many times. The chain recombines TRBV11-2 with TRBJ1-1; 7 nucleotides line up with TRBD1. The CDR3 consists of 14 residues. From germline, CDR1 is SGHAT and CDR2 FQNNGV. The ends lost 3 bases at V and 7 bases at J; junction bases unmatched: 8. CDR3 sequence reads: CASSFQTGRGEAFF. CDR3 nucleotides: TGTGCCAGCAGCTTTCAGACAGGGAGAGGTGAAGCTTTCTTT.

Many counts were recorded for this clonotype. CDR3 protein: CASSSGRGYTF. The CDR3 nucleotides are TGTGCCAGCAGCTCTGGGAGGGGCTACACCTTC. V usage is TRBV7-3 and J usage is TRBJ1-2; D not resolved. The CDR3 has 11 residues. V was clipped by 4 bases and J by 8 bases, with 8 bases between them. Germline assignment: CDR1 SGHTA and CDR2 FQGTGA.